A selection of T cell receptor beta chains follows, all from one sample in a study of T cell responses to AZD1222 COVID-19 vaccine. The assay was immunoSEQ multiplex PCR, and TCRdb's table has in-frame clones only and misses some. This repertoire shows more than 150,000 clones, over 80% found once; its top ten account for 5% to 7%. The sequences come from peripheral blood, collected on day 0 of AZD1222 vaccination. These receptors were collected from an adult in good health. The CDR3 runs from the conserved cysteine through the conserved F or W. The D gene is left open where the match is weak. Where a row states a size, it is once, few, many or the class of an expanded clone; other rows omit it.

TRBV19	TRBD2	TRBJ2-7	NA	CASSIASGTYEQYF	TGTGCCAGTAGTATAGCTAGCGGGACCTACGAGCAGTACTTC
TRBV6-1	NA	TRBJ1-1	NA	CASSEGRRTVLIEAFF	TGTGCCAGCAGTGAAGGTCGAAGGACAGTACTCATTGAAGCTTTCTTT
TRBV5-6	NA	TRBJ2-3	NA	CASSLVGRGTDTQYF	TGTGCCAGCAGCTTGGTGGGGCGAGGCACAGATACGCAGTATTTT
TRBV2	NA	TRBJ2-1	NA	CASSPESYNEQFF	TGTGCCAGCAGTCCGGAGTCCTACAATGAGCAGTTCTTC
TRBV9	NA	TRBJ2-1	NA	CASSVVSSYNEQFF	TGTGCCAGCAGCGTAGTGAGCTCCTACAATGAGCAGTTCTTC
TRBV3-1/TRBV3-2	TRBD1	TRBJ1-1	NA	CASSRTGGWMNTEAFF	TGTGCCAGCAGCCGGACAGGGGGTTGGATGAACACTGAAGCTTTCTTT
TRBV3-1/TRBV3-2	TRBD2	TRBJ2-3	NA	CASRWRGGRDTQYF	TGTGCCAGCAGATGGCGGGGGGGTAGGGATACGCAGTATTTT
TRBV5-8	NA	TRBJ2-6	NA	CASSPWPDSGANVLTF	TGTGCCAGCAGCCCATGGCCTGACTCTGGGGCCAACGTCCTGACTTTC
TRBV2	TRBD1	TRBJ1-2	NA	CASGPGQRNGYTF	TGTGCCAGCGGTCCGGGACAGAGAAATGGCTACACCTTC
TRBV4-3	NA	TRBJ1-2	NA	CASSQTGRGYTF	TGCGCCAGCAGCCAAACTGGCCGGGGCTACACCTTC
TRBV6-5	TRBD1	TRBJ1-4	once	CASSSLLGQGDEKLFF	TGTGCCAGCAGTTCTCTCCTGGGACAGGGAGATGAAAAACTGTTTTTT
TRBV12-3/TRBV12-4	NA	TRBJ1-2	NA	CASSLELYGYTF	TGTGCCAGCAGTTTAGAGCTCTATGGCTACACCTTC
TRBV14	NA	TRBJ1-6	NA	CASSTTAEGQNSPLHF	TGTGCCAGCAGCACTACCGCGGAGGGCCAGAATTCACCCCTCCACTTT
TRBV28	TRBD1	TRBJ1-2	NA	CASSLPGTGDHGYTF	TGTGCCAGCAGTTTACCGGGGACAGGGGACCATGGCTACACCTTC
TRBV28	TRBD1	TRBJ1-5	NA	CASRIAGTGGHNQPQHF	TGTGCCAGCAGGATCGCGGGGACAGGGGGCCACAATCAGCCCCAGCATTTT
TRBV5-1	TRBD1	TRBJ2-1	NA	CASSWDRQGEQFF	TGCGCCAGCAGCTGGGACAGACAGGGCGAGCAGTTCTTC
TRBV6-5	NA	TRBJ1-5	NA	CASGNQPQHF	TGTGCCAGCGGCAATCAGCCCCAGCATTTT
TRBV7-2	NA	TRBJ1-2	NA	CASSLGTGNYGYTF	TGTGCCAGCAGCTTAGGAACGGGAAACTATGGCTACACCTTC
TRBV5-1	NA	TRBJ1-5	NA	CASSLDRDQPQHF	TGCGCCAGCAGCTTGGACAGGGACCAGCCCCAGCATTTT
TRBV6-6	NA	TRBJ1-2	NA	CASSYQDGYTF	TGTGCCAGCAGTTACCAAGATGGCTACACCTTC
TRBV6-5	TRBD2	TRBJ2-1	NA	CATNLAGGYNEQFF	TGTGCCACCAATCTAGCGGGAGGGTACAATGAGCAGTTCTTC